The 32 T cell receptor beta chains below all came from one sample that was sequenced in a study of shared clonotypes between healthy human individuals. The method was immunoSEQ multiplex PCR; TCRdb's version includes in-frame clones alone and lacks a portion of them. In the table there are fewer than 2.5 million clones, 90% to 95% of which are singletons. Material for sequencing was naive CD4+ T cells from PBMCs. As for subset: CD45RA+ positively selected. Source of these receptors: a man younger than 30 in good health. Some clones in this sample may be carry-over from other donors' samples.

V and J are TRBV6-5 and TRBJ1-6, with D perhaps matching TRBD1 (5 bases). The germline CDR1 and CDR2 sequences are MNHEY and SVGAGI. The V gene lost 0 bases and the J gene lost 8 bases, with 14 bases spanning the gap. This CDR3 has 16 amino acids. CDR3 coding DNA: TGTGCCAGCAGTTACTCGAGTGGGCAGGGTGATTCACCCCTCCACTTT. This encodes CASSYSSGQGDSPLHF.

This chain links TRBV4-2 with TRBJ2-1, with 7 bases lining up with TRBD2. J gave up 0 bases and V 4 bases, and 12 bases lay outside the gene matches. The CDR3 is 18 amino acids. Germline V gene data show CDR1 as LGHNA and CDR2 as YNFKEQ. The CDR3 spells CASSRNIAGRSSYNEQFF. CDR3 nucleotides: TGTGCCAGCAGCCGAAACATAGCGGGCCGAAGCTCCTACAATGAGCAGTTCTTC.

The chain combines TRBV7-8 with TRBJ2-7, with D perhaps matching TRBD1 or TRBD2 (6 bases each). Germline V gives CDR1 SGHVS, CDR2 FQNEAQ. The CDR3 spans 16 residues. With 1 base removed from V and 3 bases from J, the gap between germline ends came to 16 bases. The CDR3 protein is CASSLGGARLLYEQYF. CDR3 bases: TGTGCCAGCAGCTTAGGGGGGGCCCGCCTACTCTACGAGCAGTACTTC.

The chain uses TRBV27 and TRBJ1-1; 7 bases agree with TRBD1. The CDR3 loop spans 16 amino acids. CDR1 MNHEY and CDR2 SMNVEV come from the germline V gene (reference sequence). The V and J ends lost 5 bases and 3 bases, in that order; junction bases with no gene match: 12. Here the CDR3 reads CASSTLTGTRDTEAFF. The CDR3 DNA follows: TGTGCCAGCAGTACCCTGACAGGGACTAGGGACACTGAAGCTTTCTTT.

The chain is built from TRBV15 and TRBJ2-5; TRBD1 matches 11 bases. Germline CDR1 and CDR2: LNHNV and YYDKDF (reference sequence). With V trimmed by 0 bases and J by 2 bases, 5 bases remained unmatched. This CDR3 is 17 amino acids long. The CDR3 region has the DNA TGTGCCACCAGCAGAGACTGGGACAGGGGGTTTCAAGAGACCCAGTACTTC. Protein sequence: CATSRDWDRGFQETQYF.

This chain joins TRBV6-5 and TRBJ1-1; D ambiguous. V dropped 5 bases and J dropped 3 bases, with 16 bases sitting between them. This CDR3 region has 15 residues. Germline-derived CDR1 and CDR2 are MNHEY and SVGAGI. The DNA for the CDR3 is TGTGCCAGCAGTCTCGACTCCCTGTCATACACTGAAGCTTTCTTT. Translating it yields CASSLDSLSYTEAFF.

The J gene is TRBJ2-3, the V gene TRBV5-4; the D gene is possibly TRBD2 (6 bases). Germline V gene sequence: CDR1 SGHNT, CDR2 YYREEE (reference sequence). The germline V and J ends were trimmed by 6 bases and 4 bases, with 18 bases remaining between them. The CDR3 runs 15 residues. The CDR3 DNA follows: TGTGCCAGCACCACGAGGGAGGTTTACGCAGATACGCAGTATTTT. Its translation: CASTTREVYADTQYF.

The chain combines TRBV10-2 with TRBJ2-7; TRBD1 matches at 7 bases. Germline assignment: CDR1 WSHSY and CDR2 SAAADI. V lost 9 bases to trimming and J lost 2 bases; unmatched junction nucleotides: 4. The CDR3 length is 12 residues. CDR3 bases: TGCGCCAGTAATGACAGGGCCTACGAGCAGTACTTC. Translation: CASNDRAYEQYF.

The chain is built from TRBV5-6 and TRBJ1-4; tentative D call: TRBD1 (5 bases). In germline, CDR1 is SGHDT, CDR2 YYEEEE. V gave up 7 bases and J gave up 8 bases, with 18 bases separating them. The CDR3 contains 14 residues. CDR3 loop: CASGQRGTGEKLFF. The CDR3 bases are TGTGCCAGCGGGCAACGGGGGACGGGAGAAAAACTGTTTTTT. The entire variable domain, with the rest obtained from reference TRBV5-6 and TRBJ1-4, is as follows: DAGVTQSPTHLIKTRGQQVTLRCSPKSGHDTVSWYQQALGQGPQFIFQYYEEEERQRGNFPDRFSGHQFPNYSSELNVNALLLGDSALYLCASGQRGTGEKLFFGSGTQLSVL.

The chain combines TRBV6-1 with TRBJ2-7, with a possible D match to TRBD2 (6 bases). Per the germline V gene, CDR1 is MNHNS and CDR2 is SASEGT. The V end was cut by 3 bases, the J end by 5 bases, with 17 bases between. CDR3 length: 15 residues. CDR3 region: CASSEPEVGSDEQYF. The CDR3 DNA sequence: TGTGCCAGCAGTGAGCCGGAGGTCGGGAGCGACGAGCAGTACTTC.

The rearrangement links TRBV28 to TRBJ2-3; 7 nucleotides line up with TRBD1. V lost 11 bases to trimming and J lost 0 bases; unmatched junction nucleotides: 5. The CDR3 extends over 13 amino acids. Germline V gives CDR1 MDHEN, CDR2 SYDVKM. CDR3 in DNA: TGTGCCGGCCGGGACAGCAGCACAGATACGCAGTATTTT. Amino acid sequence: CAGRDSSTDTQYF.

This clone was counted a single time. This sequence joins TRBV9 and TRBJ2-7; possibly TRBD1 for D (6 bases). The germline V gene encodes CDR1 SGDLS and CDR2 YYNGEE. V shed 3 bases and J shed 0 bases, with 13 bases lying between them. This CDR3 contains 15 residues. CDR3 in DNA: TGTGCCAGCAGCGGAGGGACAACACTCTCCTACGAGCAGTACTTC. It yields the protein CASSGGTTLSYEQYF.

CDR3 amino acids: CASSTPGGQGAFGEQYF. The DNA for the CDR3 is TGTGCCAGCAGCACCCCGGGGGGACAGGGGGCCTTCGGCGAGCAGTACTTC. The genes are TRBV11-2 and TRBJ2-7; 12 positions agree with TRBD1. This CDR3 comprises 17 residues. From germline, CDR1 is SGHAT and CDR2 FQNNGV. After removal of 5 bases from V and 6 bases from J, the junction contained 14 bases not matched to a gene.

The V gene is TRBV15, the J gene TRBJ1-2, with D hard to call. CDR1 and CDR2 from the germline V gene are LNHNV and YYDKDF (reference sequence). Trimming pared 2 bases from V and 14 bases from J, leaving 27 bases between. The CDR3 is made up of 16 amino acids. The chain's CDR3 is CATSRPRVSGIMVGTF. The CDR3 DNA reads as TGTGCCACCAGCAGACCTCGGGTCAGCGGTATAATGGTGGGAACCTTC. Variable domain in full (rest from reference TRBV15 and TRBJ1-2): DAMVIQNPRYQVTQFGKPVTLSCSQTLNHNVMYWYQQKSSQAPKLLFHYYDKDFNNEADTPDNFQSRRPNTSFCFLDIRSPGLGDTAMYLCATSRPRVSGIMVGTFGSGTRLTVV.

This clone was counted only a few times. The CDR3 bases are TGTGCCAGCAGCAGGGGGGACCGCTCCAACACCGGGGAGCTGTTTTTT. As protein: CASSRGDRSNTGELFF. The rearrangement uses TRBV5-4 and TRBJ2-2; D is perhaps TRBD1 or TRBD2 (6 bases each). V dropped 4 bases and J dropped 2 bases, with 15 bases sitting between them. There are 16 residues in the CDR3. The V gene's germline CDR1 is SGHNT and CDR2 YYREEE (reference sequence). Full variable domain (rest looked up from reference TRBV5-4 and TRBJ2-2): ETGVTQSPTHLIKTRGQQVTLRCSSQSGHNTVSWYQQALGQGPQFIFQYYREEENGRGNFPPRFSGLQFPNYSSELNVNALELDDSALYLCASSRGDRSNTGELFFGEGSRLTVL.

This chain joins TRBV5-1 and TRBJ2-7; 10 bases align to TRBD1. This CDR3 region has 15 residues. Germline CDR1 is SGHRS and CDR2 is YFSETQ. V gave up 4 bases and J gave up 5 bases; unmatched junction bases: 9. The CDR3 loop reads CASSPRWDRGDEQYF. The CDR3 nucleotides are TGCGCCAGCAGCCCCCGATGGGACAGGGGCGACGAGCAGTACTTC.

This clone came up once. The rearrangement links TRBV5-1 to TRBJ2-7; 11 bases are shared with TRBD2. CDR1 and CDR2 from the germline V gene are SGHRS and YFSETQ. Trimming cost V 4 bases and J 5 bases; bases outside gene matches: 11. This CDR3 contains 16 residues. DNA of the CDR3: TGCGCCAGCAGCCCGCCCCTAGCGGGAGGTTCGGACGAGCAGTACTTC. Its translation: CASSPPLAGGSDEQYF.

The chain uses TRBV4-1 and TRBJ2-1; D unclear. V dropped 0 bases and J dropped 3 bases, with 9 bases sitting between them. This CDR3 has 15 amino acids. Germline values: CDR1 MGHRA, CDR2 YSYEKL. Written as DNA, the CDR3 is TGCGCCAGCAGCCAAGATCTTTTTAACTACAATGAGCAGTTCTTC. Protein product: CASSQDLFNYNEQFF.

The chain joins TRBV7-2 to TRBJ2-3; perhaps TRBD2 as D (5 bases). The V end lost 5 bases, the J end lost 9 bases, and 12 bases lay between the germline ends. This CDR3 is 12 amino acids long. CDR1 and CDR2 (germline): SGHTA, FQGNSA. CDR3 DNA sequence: TGTGCCAGCAGCCTAGAGGGTAACACGCAGTATTTT. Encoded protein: CASSLEGNTQYF.

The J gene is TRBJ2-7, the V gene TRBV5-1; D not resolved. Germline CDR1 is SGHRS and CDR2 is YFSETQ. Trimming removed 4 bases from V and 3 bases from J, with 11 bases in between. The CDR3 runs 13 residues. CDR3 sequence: CASSPGSFYEQYF. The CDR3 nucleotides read TGCGCCAGCAGCCCCGGTTCTTTCTACGAGCAGTACTTC.

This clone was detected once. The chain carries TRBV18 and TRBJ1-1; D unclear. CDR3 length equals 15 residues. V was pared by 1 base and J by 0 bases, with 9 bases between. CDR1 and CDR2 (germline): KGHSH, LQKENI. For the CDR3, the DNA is TGTGCCAGCTCACCACGTTCTGGGTTGAACACTGAAGCTTTCTTT. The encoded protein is CASSPRSGLNTEAFF.

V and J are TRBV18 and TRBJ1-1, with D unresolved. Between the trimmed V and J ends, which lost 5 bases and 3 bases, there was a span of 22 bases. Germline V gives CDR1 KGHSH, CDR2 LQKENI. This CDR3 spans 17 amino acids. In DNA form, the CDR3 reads TGTGCCAGCTCATTACAGCAATCCGGGGTGCGGTACACTGAAGCTTTCTTT. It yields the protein CASSLQQSGVRYTEAFF.

The CDR3 DNA reads as TGCGCCAGCAGCTTCGCAGGGCCCTCCTACGAGCAGTACTTC. It translates to CASSFAGPSYEQYF. The rearrangement joins TRBV5-1 to TRBJ2-5, with D possibly TRBD1 on 5 matching bases. The DNA end lines up better with TRBJ2-7; the J call may be wrong. Germline CDR1 reads SGHRS; CDR2 reads YFSETQ. There are 14 residues in the CDR3.

CDR3 bases: TGTGCCAGCAGCTTTCTCGGGGGGGAAAGCGTGCAGTACTTC. This gives the protein CASSFLGGESVQYF. The V and J genes are TRBV5-4 and TRBJ2-7; TRBD2 aligns across 8 bases. CDR1 is SGHNT and CDR2 is YYREEE in the germline V gene (reference sequence). With 2 bases clipped from V and 9 bases from J, the junction kept 10 bases outside the gene matches. The CDR3 contains 14 residues.

Written as DNA, the CDR3 is TGCGCCAGCAGCCCCGGGACAGAGCTTAGGGAGCAGTACTTC. Its protein is CASSPGTELREQYF. The chain uses TRBV4-1 and TRBJ2-7, with 7 bases lining up with TRBD1. Losses at the gene ends were 4 bases for V and 7 bases for J; bases not matched to a gene: 10. The CDR3 is made up of 14 amino acids. Germline CDR1 is MGHRA and CDR2 is YSYEKL.

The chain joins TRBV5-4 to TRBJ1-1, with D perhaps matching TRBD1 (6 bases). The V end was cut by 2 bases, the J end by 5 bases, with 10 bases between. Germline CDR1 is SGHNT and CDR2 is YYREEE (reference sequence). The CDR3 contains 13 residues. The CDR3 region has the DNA TGTGCCAGCAGCTTACAGGGCAGAACTGAAGCTTTCTTT. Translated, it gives CASSLQGRTEAFF.

CDR3 nucleotide sequence: TGCAGCGTCTCGACGGGACTCCAGAGCTCCTACAATGAGCAGTTCTTC. Amino acids: CSVSTGLQSSYNEQFF. The chain couples TRBV29-1 to TRBJ2-1, with D possibly being TRBD2 (6 bases). Germline V gene sequence: CDR1 SQVTM, CDR2 ANQGSEA. The CDR3 has 16 residues. Trimming stripped 6 bases from V and 0 bases from J, with 18 bases between.

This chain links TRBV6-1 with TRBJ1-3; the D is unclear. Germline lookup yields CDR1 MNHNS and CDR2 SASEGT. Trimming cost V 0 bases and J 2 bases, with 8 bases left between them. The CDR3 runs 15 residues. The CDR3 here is CASSEARGPGNTIYF. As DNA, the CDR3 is TGTGCCAGCAGTGAAGCGCGTGGACCTGGAAACACCATATATTTT.

Written as DNA, the CDR3 is TGTGCCATCAGCCCACAGGGGCGAGGCTACACCTTC. Its translation: CAISPQGRGYTF. The V call is TRBV10-3, the J call TRBJ1-2, with TRBD1 matching over 7 bases. Germline-derived CDR1 and CDR2 are ENHRY and SYGVKD. The V and J ends lost 6 bases and 8 bases, in that order; junction bases with no gene match: 6. The CDR3 spans 12 residues.

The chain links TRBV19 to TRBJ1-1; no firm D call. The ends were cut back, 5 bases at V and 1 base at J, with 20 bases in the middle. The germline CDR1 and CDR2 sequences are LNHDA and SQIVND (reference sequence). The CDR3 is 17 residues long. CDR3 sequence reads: CASSLLPGPYENTEAFF. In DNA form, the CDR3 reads TGTGCCAGTAGTCTCCTCCCGGGTCCATACGAGAACACTGAAGCTTTCTTT.

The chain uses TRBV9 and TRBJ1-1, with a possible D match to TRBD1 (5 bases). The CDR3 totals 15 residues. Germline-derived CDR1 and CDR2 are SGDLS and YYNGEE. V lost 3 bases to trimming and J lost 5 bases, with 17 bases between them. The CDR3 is CASSAQYRTGTEAFF. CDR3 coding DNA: TGTGCCAGCAGCGCCCAGTACAGGACGGGGACTGAAGCTTTCTTT.

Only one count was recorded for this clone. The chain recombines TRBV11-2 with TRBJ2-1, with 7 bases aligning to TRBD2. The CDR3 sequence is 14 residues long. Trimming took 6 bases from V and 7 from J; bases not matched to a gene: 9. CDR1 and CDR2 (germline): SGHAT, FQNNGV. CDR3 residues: CASRERGPWNEQFF. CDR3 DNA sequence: TGTGCCAGCAGGGAGCGGGGTCCATGGAATGAGCAGTTCTTC. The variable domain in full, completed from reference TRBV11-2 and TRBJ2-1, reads EAGVAQSPRYKIIEKRQSVAFWCNPISGHATLYWYQQILGQGPKLLIQFQNNGVVDDSQLPKDRFSAERLKGVDSTLKIQPAKLEDSAVYLCASRERGPWNEQFFGPGTRLTVL.